This T cell receptor (beta chain) was sequenced for a study of cytomegalovirus exposure and HLA in healthy donors. The CDR3 runs 15 residues. The V and J ends lost 2 bases and 5 bases, in that order; junction bases with no gene match: 6. Germline V gene sequence: CDR1 SGHDN, CDR2 FVKESK. Both 60 Vbeta primers and 13 Jbeta primers went into the PCR. Assay: immunoSEQ multiplex PCR; the TCRdb copy retains only in-frame clones and omits some. The repertoire consists of over 100,000 clones, with 55% to 80% occurring once and the leading ten covering 2% to 2.5%. Sequenced sample: PBMCs. J is TRBJ1-1 and V is TRBV14; the match to TRBD1 covers 9 bases. The receptor was derived from a woman aged 25 to 39 in good health and CMV-seronegative. Here the CDR3 reads CASSQPGQGGTEAFF. The CDR3 coding sequence is TGTGCCAGCAGCCAACCGGGACAGGGTGGGACTGAAGCTTTCTTT.